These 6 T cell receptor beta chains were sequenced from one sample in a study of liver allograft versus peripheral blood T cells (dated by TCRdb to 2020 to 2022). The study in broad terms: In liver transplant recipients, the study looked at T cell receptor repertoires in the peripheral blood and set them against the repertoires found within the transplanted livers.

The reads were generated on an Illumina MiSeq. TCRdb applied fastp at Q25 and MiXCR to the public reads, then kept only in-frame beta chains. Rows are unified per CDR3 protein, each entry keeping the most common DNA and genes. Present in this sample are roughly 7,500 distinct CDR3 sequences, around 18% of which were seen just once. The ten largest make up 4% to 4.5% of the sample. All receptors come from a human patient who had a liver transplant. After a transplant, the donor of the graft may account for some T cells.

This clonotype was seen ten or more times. The CDR3 bases are TGTGCCAGCAGCCCGGGGGGGGGAGGAGCTTCCTACAATGAGCAGTTCTTC. Protein product: CASSPGGGGASYNEQFF. The genes are TRBV7-2 and TRBJ2-1; TRBD2 agrees at 8 bases. Looked up from germline, CDR1 is SGHTA and CDR2 is FQGNSA. The CDR3 length is 17 residues. V shed 5 bases and J 1 base; nucleotides not matched to a gene: 10. Filled out from reference TRBV7-2 and TRBJ2-1, the complete variable domain reads GAGVSQSPSNKVTEKGKDVELRCDPISGHTALYWYRQSLGQGLEFLIYFQGNSAPDKSGLPSDRFSAERTGGSVSTLTIQRTQQEDSAVYLCASSPGGGGASYNEQFFGPGTRLTVL.

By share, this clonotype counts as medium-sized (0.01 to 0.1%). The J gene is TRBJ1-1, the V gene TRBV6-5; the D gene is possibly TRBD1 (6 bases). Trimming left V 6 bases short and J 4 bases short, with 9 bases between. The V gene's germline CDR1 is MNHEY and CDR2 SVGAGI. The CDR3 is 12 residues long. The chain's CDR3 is CASSRRGTEAFF. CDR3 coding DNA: TGTGCCAGCAGCCGCAGGGGCACTGAAGCTTTCTTT.

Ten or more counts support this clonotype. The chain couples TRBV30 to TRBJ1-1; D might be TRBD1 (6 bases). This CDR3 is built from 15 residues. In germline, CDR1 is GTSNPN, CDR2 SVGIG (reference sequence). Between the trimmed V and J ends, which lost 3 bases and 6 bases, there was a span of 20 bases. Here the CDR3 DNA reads TGTGCCTGGAGAAAGGGCGGGGGGCGATGGTCTGAAGCTTTCTTT. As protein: CAWRKGGGRWSEAFF.

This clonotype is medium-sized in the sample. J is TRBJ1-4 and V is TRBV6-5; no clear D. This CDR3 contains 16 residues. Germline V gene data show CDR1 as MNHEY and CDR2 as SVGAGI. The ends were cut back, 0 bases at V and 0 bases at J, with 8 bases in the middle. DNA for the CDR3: TGTGCCAGCAGTTACTCAGGAGCGGCAACTAATGAAAAACTGTTTTTT. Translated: CASSYSGAATNEKLFF.

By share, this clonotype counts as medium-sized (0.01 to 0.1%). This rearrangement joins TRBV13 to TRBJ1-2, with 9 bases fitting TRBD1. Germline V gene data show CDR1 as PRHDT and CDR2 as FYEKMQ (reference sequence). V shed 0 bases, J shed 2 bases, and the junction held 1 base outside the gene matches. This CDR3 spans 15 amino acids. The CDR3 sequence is CASSLGGQGNYGYTF. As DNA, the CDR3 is TGTGCCAGCAGCTTAGGAGGACAGGGGAACTATGGCTACACCTTC.

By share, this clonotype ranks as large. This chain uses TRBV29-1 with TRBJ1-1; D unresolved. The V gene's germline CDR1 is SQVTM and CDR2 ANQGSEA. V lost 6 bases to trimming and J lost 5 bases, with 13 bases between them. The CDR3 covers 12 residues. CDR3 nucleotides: TGCAGCGTGGGAATGTCGGGGACTGAAGCTTTCTTT. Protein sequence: CSVGMSGTEAFF. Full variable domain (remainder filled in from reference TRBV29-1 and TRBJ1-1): SAVISQKPSRDICQRGTSLTIQCQVDSQVTMMFWYRQQPGQSLTLIATANQGSEATYESGFVIDKFPISRPNLTFSTLTVSNMSPEDSSIYLCSVGMSGTEAFFGQGTRLTVV.